This paragraph covers one TCR beta chain sequence. Its target is unknown. These data belong to a study of OX40 agonist ivuxolimab in advanced cancers. At the level of the study: Every 2 weeks, ivuxolimab was infused into the patients intravenously at between 0.01 and 10 mg/kg. General study points: Dose levels from 0.1 to 3.0 mg/kg saw CD4+ and CD8+ blood T cells expand clonally by week 6. Expanded clones belonging to CD8+ T cells outnumbered, on average, those of CD4+.

The germline V gene has CDR1 SGHTA and CDR2 FQGTGA. This CDR3 contains 13 residues. Trimming shortened V by 11 bases and J by 1 base, and 13 bases separated the two germline ends. The assay was immunoSEQ multiplex PCR, and TCRdb's table has in-frame clones only and misses some. Counted here are around 60,000 clones, 82% occurring once; the ten biggest clones make up over 1.3%. This chain uses TRBV7-3 with TRBJ2-3; possibly TRBD1 for D (6 bases). The sequences come from CD4+ or CD8+ T cells sorted from blood, collected in a trial of the OX40 agonist ivuxolimab. The clonotype was recovered from an adult with an advanced solid tumor such as melanoma, head and neck, liver or kidney cancer. The CDR3 loop reads CASQQGGTDTQYF. The CDR3 DNA reads TGTGCCTCCCAACAGGGAGGCACAGATACGCAGTATTTT.